Described below is a single TCR beta chain sequence and its context. As processed by the authors: For nucleated cells, counts were estimated from reference gene primer amplification. Repertoires were generated with immunoSEQ multiplex PCR, while TCRdb's copy carries only in-frame clones and drops some. V, J and clone size were drawn from that table, and D and trimming were deduced from the DNA. Altogether roughly 160,000 clones are present, 87% being singletons, with the ten largest covering under 5%. Germline assignment: CDR1 SGDLS and CDR2 YYNGEE. After removal of 3 bases from V and 1 base from J, the junction contained 6 bases not matched to a gene. CDR3 size: 15 residues. This entry is derived from a study of blood T cell repertoires in COVID-19. At the level of the study: Both acute and convalescent COVID-19 samples were obtained from the United States, Italy and Spain. The cDNA or gDNA used as material had been derived from T cells, B-cell-depleted T cells, or PBMCs.

J is TRBJ1-1 and V is TRBV9; 7 bases fit TRBD1. The sample comprised peripheral blood. This receptor was identified in an older woman who had recovered from COVID-19. The CDR3 reads CASSAQGFANTEAFF. CDR3 DNA: TGTGCCAGCAGCGCACAGGGGTTTGCGAACACTGAAGCTTTCTTT. Complete variable domain (other parts from reference TRBV9 and TRBJ1-1): DSGVTQTPKHLITATGQRVTLRCSPRSGDLSVYWYQQSLDQGLQFLIQYYNGEERAKGNILERFSAQQFPDLHSELNLSSLELGDSALYFCASSAQGFANTEAFFGQGTRLTVV.